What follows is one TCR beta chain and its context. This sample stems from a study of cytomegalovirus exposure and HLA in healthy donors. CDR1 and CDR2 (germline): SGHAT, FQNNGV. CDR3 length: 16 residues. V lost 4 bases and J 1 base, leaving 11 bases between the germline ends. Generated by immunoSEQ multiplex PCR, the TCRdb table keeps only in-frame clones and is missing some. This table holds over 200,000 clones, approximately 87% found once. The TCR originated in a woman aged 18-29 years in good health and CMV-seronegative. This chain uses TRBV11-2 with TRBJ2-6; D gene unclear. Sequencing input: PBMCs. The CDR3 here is CASSWYPNSGANVLTF. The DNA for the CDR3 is TGTGCCAGCAGCTGGTACCCCAATTCTGGGGCCAACGTCCTGACTTTC. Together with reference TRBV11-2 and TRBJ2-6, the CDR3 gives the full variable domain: EAGVAQSPRYKIIEKRQSVAFWCNPISGHATLYWYQQILGQGPKLLIQFQNNGVVDDSQLPKDRFSAERLKGVDSTLKIQPAKLEDSAVYLCASSWYPNSGANVLTFGAGSRLTVL.